The 18 T cell receptor beta chains reported below all come from one sample, sequenced in a study of blood T cell repertoires in COVID-19. Libraries were prepared by immunoSEQ multiplex PCR; TCRdb keeps only in-frame clonotypes and omits some of them. Altogether about 280,000 clones are present, 83% being singletons, with the ten largest covering 8.5% to 9.5%. Sequenced input: peripheral blood. The source is a woman between 45 and 65 years old who had recovered from COVID-19.

V is TRBV6-5 and J is TRBJ2-2; tentatively, D is TRBD2 (6 bases). Looked up from germline, CDR1 is MNHEY and CDR2 is SVGAGI. The CDR3 is 15 residues long. V was cut by 6 bases and J by 2 bases, with 13 bases left in between. The CDR3 nucleotides read TGTGCCAGCAGCGGGGCGGGGACCAACACCGGGGAGCTGTTTTTT. Translation gives CASSGAGTNTGELFF.

V is TRBV7-2 and J is TRBJ2-1; 7 nucleotides match TRBD2. V trimming: 1 base; J trimming: 5 bases; junction bases outside the gene matches: 8. Germline CDR1 SGHTA, CDR2 FQGNSA. CDR3 size: 16 residues. The CDR3 DNA follows: TGTGCCAGCAGCTTAGAATTCCTAGCGGCAGACAATGAGCAGTTCTTC. It codes for CASSLEFLAADNEQFF.

V usage is TRBV7-2 and J usage is TRBJ1-5; D is perhaps TRBD1 (5 bases). This CDR3 is built from 15 residues. Germline lookup yields CDR1 SGHTA and CDR2 FQGNSA. With 1 base removed from V and 1 base from J, the gap between germline ends came to 8 bases. CDR3 loop: CASSLGQGSNQPQHF. The CDR3 bases are TGTGCCAGCAGCTTAGGGCAGGGCAGCAATCAGCCCCAGCATTTT.

This CDR3 reads CASSGDRADTQYF. The CDR3 bases are TGTGCCAGCAGCGGCGACCGGGCAGATACGCAGTATTTT. The J gene is TRBJ2-3, the V gene TRBV7-2, with D unclear. This CDR3 is built from 13 residues. V was pared by 5 bases and J by 4 bases, with 10 bases between. Germline lookup yields CDR1 SGHTA and CDR2 FQGNSA.

The CDR3 region is CASSLSPLQSSWQDYGYTF. DNA for the CDR3: TGTGCCAGCAGTTTATCGCCCCTACAGTCTTCCTGGCAGGACTATGGCTACACCTTC. The chain carries TRBV27 and TRBJ1-2, with no clear D. Trimming shortened V by 0 bases and J by 3 bases, and 23 bases separated the two germline ends. This CDR3 contains 19 residues. Germline V gene data show CDR1 as MNHEY and CDR2 as SMNVEV (reference sequence).

This chain uses TRBV5-4 with TRBJ2-3; a weak D match, TRBD1 (5 bases). The CDR3 is 17 amino acids. The germline V and J ends were trimmed by 0 bases and 6 bases, with 20 bases remaining between them. Germline V gene sequence: CDR1 SGHNT, CDR2 YYREEE (reference sequence). The CDR3 DNA sequence: TGTGCCAGCAGCTTGGAGCTTGGGGCCAGGGTGGGCGATACGCAGTATTTT. This gives the protein CASSLELGARVGDTQYF.

Ten or more counts support this clone. CDR3 in amino acids: CASSSPDRGRNNEQFF. The CDR3, as DNA: TGTGCCAGCAGTTCTCCCGACAGGGGGAGAAACAATGAGCAGTTCTTC. This chain connects TRBV6-2 or TRBV6-3 to TRBJ2-1; 9 nucleotides agree with TRBD1. Germline CDR1 MNHEY, CDR2 SVGEGT. The V gene end was trimmed by 4 bases and the J gene end by 5 bases; junction bases not matched to a gene: 9. CDR3 length equals 16 residues.

This CDR3 is CASSLWQGSTYNEQFF. CDR3 nucleotides: TGTGCCAGCAGCTTGTGGCAGGGAAGTACCTACAATGAGCAGTTCTTC. V gene TRBV5-5 combines with J gene TRBJ2-1; a possible D gene is TRBD1 (5 bases). Germline CDR1 SGHKS, CDR2 YYEKEE (reference sequence). CDR3 length: 16 residues. Trimming stripped 1 base from V and 2 bases from J, with 13 bases between.

The chain has TRBV28 and TRBJ2-7, with TRBD2 matching over 10 bases. The J segment lost 6 bases and the V segment lost 6 bases, leaving 11 bases of the junction unmatched. Germline V CDR1 and CDR2: MDHEN, SYDVKM. The CDR3 spans 15 residues. In DNA, the CDR3 is TGTGCCAGCAGGCAAAACAGCGGGAGGGCCGGCGAGCAGTACTTC. Its protein is CASRQNSGRAGEQYF.

The chain employs TRBV19 and TRBJ1-1; 10 bases are shared with TRBD1. Germline V gene data show CDR1 as LNHDA and CDR2 as SQIVND (reference sequence). The J segment lost 6 bases and the V segment lost 3 bases, leaving 7 bases of the junction unmatched. The CDR3 runs 15 residues. CDR3 DNA sequence: TGTGCCAGTAGTATCGGGACAGGGGCTCGGCCTGAAGCTTTCTTT. Its protein product is CASSIGTGARPEAFF.

The rearrangement joins TRBV5-1 to TRBJ1-1, with D tentatively TRBD1 (5 bases). This CDR3 spans 14 amino acids. CDR1 is SGHRS and CDR2 is YFSETQ in the germline V gene. V dropped 0 bases and J dropped 3 bases, with 9 bases sitting between them. CDR3 coding DNA: TGCGCCAGCAGCTTGGAAGGGGCGCACACTGAAGCTTTCTTT. Protein product: CASSLEGAHTEAFF.

The V and J genes are TRBV4-3 and TRBJ1-2; 7 bases line up with TRBD1. Per germline, CDR1 LGHNA and CDR2 YSLEER. The CDR3 runs 14 residues. Germline trimming cut 1 base from V and 6 bases from J; bases unmatched to any gene: 5. CDR3 in DNA: TGCGCCAGCAGCCAAGCCGACAGGGTCCATGGCTACACCTTC. The encoded protein is CASSQADRVHGYTF.

The chain uses TRBV4-1 and TRBJ2-5; unclear D gene. V gave up 2 bases and J gave up 5 bases, with 12 bases separating them. The CDR3 is 14 residues long. CDR1 is MGHRA, CDR2 YSYEKL, per germline. CDR3 amino acids: CASSQPTLGETQYF. The DNA for the CDR3 is TGCGCCAGCAGCCAACCGACGCTCGGGGAGACCCAGTACTTC.

The genes are TRBV11-1 and TRBJ2-7, with 7 bases aligning to TRBD1. The germline V gene encodes CDR1 SGHAT and CDR2 FQDESV (reference sequence). The V segment lost 4 bases and the J segment 1 base; nucleotides outside the gene matches: 7. This CDR3 is 15 amino acids long. The CDR3 protein is CASSSSGTESYEQYF. The CDR3 bases are TGTGCCAGCAGCTCGTCCGGGACAGAGTCCTACGAGCAGTACTTC.

On this clone: The sample has other DNA sequences that encode this CDR3 too. This rearrangement joins TRBV5-1 to TRBJ2-2; TRBD1 might be the D (5 bases). Germline values: CDR1 SGHRS, CDR2 YFSETQ. Trimming cost V 0 bases and J 3 bases, with 9 bases left between them. The CDR3 sequence is 15 residues long. CDR3 DNA: TGCGCCAGCAGCTTGGACAGGACGTACACCGGGGAGCTGTTTTTT. This sequence encodes CASSLDRTYTGELFF.

This clone was found a few times. The chain combines TRBV4-2 with TRBJ2-1, with D tentatively TRBD2 (5 bases). There are 15 residues in the CDR3. Germline CDR1 and CDR2: LGHNA and YNFKEQ. The V and J ends lost 0 bases and 9 bases respectively, with 15 bases between them. The CDR3 coding sequence is TGTGCCAGCAGCCAAGAGGGTAACGGGATGGGTGAGCAGTTCTTC. Protein sequence: CASSQEGNGMGEQFF.

In nucleotides, the CDR3 is TGTGCCAGCAGGGGGACAGGGAATTTCAATCAGCCCCAGCATTTT. Its protein product is CASRGTGNFNQPQHF. The chain employs TRBV5-8 and TRBJ1-5; 9 bases align to TRBD1. CDR1 and CDR2 (germline): SGHTS, YDEGEE. J lost 3 bases, V lost 5 bases, and 6 bases had no gene match. The CDR3 runs to 15 residues.

This sequence joins TRBV28 and TRBJ1-1, with a possible D match to TRBD1 (6 bases). Trimming removed 5 bases from V and 5 bases from J, with 18 bases in between. The CDR3 runs 15 residues. Germline V gene sequence: CDR1 MDHEN, CDR2 SYDVKM. The CDR3 here is CASSPPPGARTEAFF. CDR3 DNA: TGTGCCAGCAGTCCGCCCCCAGGGGCAAGGACTGAAGCTTTCTTT. Drawing the rest from reference TRBV28 and TRBJ1-1, the complete variable domain is DVKVTQSSRYLVKRTGEKVFLECVQDMDHENMFWYRQDPGLGLRLIYFSYDVKMKEKGDIPEGYSVSREKKERFSLILESASTNQTSMYLCASSPPPGARTEAFFGQGTRLTVV.